A single sample gave rise to the 20 T cell receptor beta chains below, sequenced in a study of blood T cell repertoires in COVID-19. Repertoires were generated with immunoSEQ multiplex PCR, while TCRdb's copy carries only in-frame clones and drops some. The sample records about 120,000 clones, 85% to 90% being singletons. The specimen was peripheral blood. The receptors come from a human donor with acute or convalescent COVID-19. The donor label of this sample is uncertain.

This clone showed up just once. The chain links TRBV5-4 to TRBJ2-2, with 9 positions matching TRBD2. V shed 5 bases, J shed 4 bases, and the junction held 6 bases outside the gene matches. Germline V CDR1 and CDR2: SGHNT, YYREEE (reference sequence). The CDR3 length is 15 residues. This CDR3 is CASRREAGGTGELFF. In DNA, the CDR3 is TGTGCCAGCAGGAGGGAAGCGGGGGGCACCGGGGAGCTGTTTTTT. The complete variable domain, with remaining parts taken from reference TRBV5-4 and TRBJ2-2, reads ETGVTQSPTHLIKTRGQQVTLRCSSQSGHNTVSWYQQALGQGPQFIFQYYREEENGRGNFPPRFSGLQFPNYSSELNVNALELDDSALYLCASRREAGGTGELFFGEGSRLTVL.

The chain carries TRBV7-7 and TRBJ2-5, with 11 bases matching TRBD2. The germline gives CDR1 SSHAT, CDR2 FNYEAQ (reference sequence). This CDR3 comprises 14 residues. J lost 4 bases, V lost 4 bases, and 2 bases had no gene match. CDR3 sequence: CASSSTSGAETQYF. In nucleotides, the CDR3 is TGTGCCAGCAGCTCGACTAGCGGGGCAGAGACCCAGTACTTC.

V gene TRBV6-4 combines with J gene TRBJ1-5; no reliable D call. Germline-derived CDR1 and CDR2 are MRHNA and SNTAGT. V was clipped by 2 bases and J by 0 bases, with 14 bases between them. The CDR3 contains 17 residues. This chain's CDR3 is CASSDPEAQYSNQPQHF. In DNA form, the CDR3 reads TGTGCCAGCAGTGACCCTGAGGCACAATATAGCAATCAGCCCCAGCATTTT.

In this sample, this clone turned up once. The rearrangement links TRBV14 to TRBJ2-5; possibly TRBD2 for D (6 bases). The CDR3 covers 14 residues. The V end was cut by 2 bases, the J end by 5 bases, with 12 bases between. The germline V gene encodes CDR1 SGHDN and CDR2 FVKESK. The CDR3 DNA sequence: TGTGCCAGCAGCCAATATGTAGGGAGGGAGACCCAGTACTTC. Translation: CASSQYVGRETQYF.

The chain has TRBV7-2 and TRBJ1-5; TRBD1 agrees at 9 bases. Germline V CDR1 and CDR2: SGHTA, FQGNSA. CDR3 length: 15 amino acids. The V gene end was trimmed by 1 base and the J gene end by 6 bases; junction bases not matched to a gene: 4. CDR3 residues: CASSLEQGAFQPQHF. The CDR3 DNA follows: TGTGCCAGCAGCTTAGAACAGGGGGCCTTTCAGCCCCAGCATTTT.

This sequence joins TRBV5-6 and TRBJ1-1; D not resolved. This CDR3 has 15 residues. Trimming pared 3 bases from V and 6 bases from J, leaving 18 bases between. Germline CDR1 and CDR2: SGHDT and YYEEEE. Here the CDR3 reads CASSYYERPAAEAFF. CDR3 in DNA: TGTGCCAGCAGCTACTACGAGAGGCCAGCCGCTGAAGCTTTCTTT.

The rearrangement joins TRBV3-1 (or the pseudogene TRBV3-2) to TRBJ2-4; TRBD2 agrees at 7 bases. From germline, CDR1 is LGHDT and CDR2 YNNKEL (reference sequence). The V and J ends lost 0 bases and 8 bases, in that order; junction bases with no gene match: 13. This CDR3 has 17 amino acids. CDR3 sequence (DNA): TGTGCCAGCAGCCAAGATTTTACGGCGGGGGTCGGGCACATTCAGTACTTC. This gives the protein CASSQDFTAGVGHIQYF.

The chain joins TRBV30 to TRBJ1-6; D ambiguous. This CDR3 region has 12 residues. The germline V and J ends were trimmed by 0 bases and 15 bases, with 12 bases remaining between them. Germline V CDR1 and CDR2: GTSNPN, SVGIG (reference sequence). DNA for the CDR3: TGTGCCTGGAGTGTCAGGTCCAAGGACCTCCACTTT. Its protein is CAWSVRSKDLHF. Full variable domain (outside the CDR3, taken from reference TRBV30 and TRBJ1-6): SQTIHQWPATLVQPVGSPLSLECTVEGTSNPNLYWYRQAAGRGLQLLFYSVGIGQISSEVPQNLSASRPQDRQFILSSKKLLLSDSGFYLCAWSVRSKDLHFGNGTRLTVT.

This chain uses TRBV4-1 with TRBJ1-3; D might be TRBD1 (5 bases). V was shortened by 1 base and J by 6 bases, with 16 bases between the two germline ends. The CDR3 extends over 16 amino acids. CDR1 MGHRA and CDR2 YSYEKL come from the germline V gene. CDR3: CASSQVGQGLKNTIYF. CDR3 in DNA: TGCGCCAGCAGCCAAGTAGGGCAGGGCCTAAAAAACACCATATATTTT.

A single count supports this clone. The rearrangement joins TRBV7-9 to TRBJ2-3, with a tentative D call TRBD1 (6 bases). CDR1 SEHNR and CDR2 FQNEAQ come from the germline V gene (reference sequence). Trimming removed 5 bases at V and 4 bases at J, with 13 bases between. The CDR3 totals 14 residues. In nucleotides, the CDR3 is TGTGCCAGCAGCGGCTTAAAGGGGGCAGATACGCAGTATTTT. Its translation: CASSGLKGADTQYF.

There are a few counts of this clone. The chain employs TRBV6-2 or TRBV6-3 and TRBJ1-2; 7 bases are a match to TRBD1. CDR3 length: 14 amino acids. Germline CDR1 reads MNHEY; CDR2 reads SVGEGT. V shed 5 bases and J 3 bases; nucleotides not matched to a gene: 6. The CDR3 sequence: CASSQTTGDYGYTF. CDR3 nucleotides: TGTGCCAGCAGTCAGACCACAGGGGACTATGGCTACACCTTC.

The chain carries TRBV4-3 and TRBJ2-1; 9 positions match TRBD2. V lost 3 bases, J lost 8 bases, and 11 bases stayed unmatched. CDR3 length equals 16 residues. Germline values: CDR1 LGHNA, CDR2 YSLEER. The CDR3 DNA follows: TGCGCCAGCAGCCAGGTAGCGGGAGTGGTATCGTATGAGCAGTTCTTC. As protein: CASSQVAGVVSYEQFF.

This clone was detected only a few times. The chain couples TRBV3-1 (or the pseudogene TRBV3-2) to TRBJ1-2; D not certain. The germline V gene encodes CDR1 LGHDT and CDR2 YNNKEL (reference sequence). With 0 bases removed from V and 8 bases from J, the gap between germline ends came to 10 bases. This CDR3 has 13 residues. CDR3 protein: CASSQDSGRGYTF. CDR3 coding DNA: TGTGCCAGCAGCCAAGATTCCGGTCGGGGCTACACCTTC.

This chain joins TRBV6-4 and TRBJ2-1, with 9 positions matching TRBD2. The CDR3 spans 15 residues. Unmatched junction bases numbered 8, after V lost 2 bases and J lost 9 bases. The germline gives CDR1 MRHNA, CDR2 SNTAGT. DNA for the CDR3: TGTGCCAGCAGTGACGGTTCGGCGGGGGGGCGTGAGCAGTTCTTC. It codes for CASSDGSAGGREQFF.

The V call is TRBV7-2, the J call TRBJ1-2; D is undetermined. The V and J ends lost 2 bases and 2 bases respectively, with 6 bases between them. Germline V gene sequence: CDR1 SGHTA, CDR2 FQGNSA. This CDR3 is built from 13 residues. The CDR3 coding sequence is TGTGCCAGCAGCTTAATGGAGAACTATGGCTACACCTTC. Translated, it gives CASSLMENYGYTF.

The V call is TRBV6-1, the J call TRBJ1-1, with TRBD1 identical over 7 bases. The CDR3 spans 17 residues. The germline V gene has CDR1 MNHNS and CDR2 SASEGT. Trimming at V came to 1 base and at J to 3 bases, leaving 11 bases not matched to a gene. DNA of the CDR3: TGTGCCAGCAGTGAAGGACAGGGCTTTTTTTATTACACTGAAGCTTTCTTT. It codes for CASSEGQGFFYYTEAFF.

The J gene is TRBJ2-1, the V gene TRBV4-1; a possible D gene is TRBD1 (6 bases). Germline CDR1 is MGHRA and CDR2 is YSYEKL. With 0 bases removed from V and 8 bases from J, the gap between germline ends came to 14 bases. There are 15 residues in the CDR3. The CDR3 DNA sequence: TGCGCCAGCAGCCAAGAAGGGTCTCCAGGGGATGAGCAGTTCTTC. Amino acids: CASSQEGSPGDEQFF.

On this clone itself: The junction departs from the called germline gene at one end, perhaps through a read error. The chain carries TRBV20-1 and TRBJ2-1; D is undetermined. CDR3 length: 11 residues. Germline CDR1 and CDR2: DFQATT and SNEGSKA (reference sequence). The CDR3 loop reads CSASSFNEQFF. DNA for the CDR3: TGCAGTGCTAGTTCCTTCAATGAGCAGTTCTTC.

The chain carries TRBV12-5 and TRBJ2-3, with D perhaps matching TRBD2 (5 bases). The CDR3 totals 14 residues. The germline gives CDR1 LGHNT, CDR2 FRNRAP. Trimming stripped 4 bases from V and 3 bases from J, with 11 bases between. For the CDR3, the DNA is TGTGCTAGTGGTTCTCGGGAATCAACAGATACGCAGTATTTT. Translated, it gives CASGSRESTDTQYF.

A word on this clone: A junction boundary mismatches the germline segment, possibly from a read error. The chain joins TRBV6-5 to TRBJ1-1; no clear D gene. The CDR3 contains 11 residues. Germline CDR1 and CDR2: MNHEY and SVGAGI. CDR3 sequence reads: CANSQNTEAFF. The CDR3 DNA reads TGTGCCAACAGTCAGAACACTGAAGCTTTCTTT.